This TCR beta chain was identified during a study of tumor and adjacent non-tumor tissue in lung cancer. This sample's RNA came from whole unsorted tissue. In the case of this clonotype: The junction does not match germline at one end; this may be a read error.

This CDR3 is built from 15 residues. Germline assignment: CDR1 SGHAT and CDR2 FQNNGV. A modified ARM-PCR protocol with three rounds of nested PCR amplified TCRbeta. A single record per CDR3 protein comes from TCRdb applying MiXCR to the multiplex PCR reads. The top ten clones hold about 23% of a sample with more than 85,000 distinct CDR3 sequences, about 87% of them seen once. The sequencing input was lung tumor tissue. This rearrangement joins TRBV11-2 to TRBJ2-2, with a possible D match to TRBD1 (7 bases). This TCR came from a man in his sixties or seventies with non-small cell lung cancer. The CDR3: CPSSPIAGGTGELFF. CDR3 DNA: TGTCCCAGCAGCCCCATAGCAGGGGGGACCGGGGAGCTGTTTTTT.